These 28 T cell receptor beta chains share one sample of origin, sequenced in a study of post-analysis software for immune sequencing data (dated by TCRdb to about 2015). Study-wide findings and limitations: Patients showed significantly higher frequencies than controls for five TRBV segments, among them TRBV5-6, TRBV5-1 and TRBV20-1.

Receptor amplification or capture employed PCR. Sequenced using an Illumina HiSeq 2500. To reduce PCR and sequencing biases, unique molecular identifiers were built into the TCR beta cDNA libraries. The public reads were reanalyzed by TCRdb: fastp trimming at Q25, MiXCR alignment, in-frame beta chains only. Here each entry gathers all rows of one CDR3 protein and keeps the most common genes and DNA. This sample gives 450,000 or so distinct CDR3 sequences in total; 45% of them show up just once. Together, the top ten hold 9.5% to 13% of the sample. Their recognized antigens are unknown. Sequencing used blood. The receptors here all came from a girl aged 5-17 years with multiple sclerosis.

This clonotype was seen more than once but under ten times. V and J are TRBV4-2 and TRBJ2-6; 12 bases align to TRBD2. Germline CDR1 is LGHNA and CDR2 is YNFKEQ. Trimming at V came to 6 bases and at J to 3 bases, leaving 12 bases not matched to a gene. There are 19 residues in the CDR3. The CDR3 loop reads CASSLTSGRNTGGANVLTF. In DNA form, the CDR3 reads TGTGCCAGCAGTCTTACTAGCGGGAGGAACACGGGTGGGGCCAACGTCCTGACTTTC.

Here the CDR3 reads CSAGRLAGGPGETQYF. The CDR3 coding sequence is TGCAGTGCTGGACGACTAGCGGGAGGGCCGGGTGAGACCCAGTACTTC. The chain carries TRBV20-1 and TRBJ2-5; 14 bases map to TRBD2. Trimming cost V 5 bases and J 5 bases; bases outside gene matches: 10. The CDR3 is 16 amino acids. Germline values: CDR1 DFQATT, CDR2 SNEGSKA (reference sequence).

This clonotype appeared a few times. This chain links TRBV11-1 with TRBJ2-1, with TRBD2 identical over 8 bases. J was trimmed by 9 bases and V by 2 bases; bases with no gene match: 9. This CDR3 region has 15 residues. Germline V gene data show CDR1 as SGHAT and CDR2 as FQDESV (reference sequence). DNA of the CDR3: TGTGCCAGCAGCTTATCTAGAGCGGGAGATAGTGAGCAGTTCTTC. As protein: CASSLSRAGDSEQFF.

J is TRBJ2-1 and V is TRBV7-6, with 12 bases fitting TRBD2. Per the germline V gene, CDR1 is SGHVS and CDR2 is FNYEAQ. The CDR3 is 15 residues long. J lost 10 bases, V lost 1 base, and 5 bases had no gene match. CDR3 nucleotides: TGTGCCAGCAGCTTAGATTTCACTAGCGGGAGGGAGCAGTTCTTC. Translating gives CASSLDFTSGREQFF. The full variable domain, with the rest looked up from reference TRBV7-6 and TRBJ2-1, is GAGVSQSPRYKVTKRGQDVALRCDPISGHVSLYWYRQALGQGPEFLTYFNYEAQQDKSGLPNDRFSAERPEGSISTLTIQRTEQRDSAMYRCASSLDFTSGREQFFGPGTRLTVL.

This clonotype came up a few times. V and J are TRBV29-1 and TRBJ2-7, with D hard to call. This CDR3 comprises 16 residues. CDR1 is SQVTM, CDR2 ANQGSEA, per germline. V gave up 2 bases and J gave up 0 bases, with 17 bases separating them. The CDR3 DNA is TGCAGCGTTGAATCTCCGGACGGCCAGTTCTCCTACGAGCAGTACTTC. Its protein product is CSVESPDGQFSYEQYF.

This clonotype was seen only a few times. J is TRBJ2-5 and V is TRBV4-2; TRBD2 agrees at 7 bases. CDR1 is LGHNA, CDR2 YNFKEQ, per germline. V gave up 2 bases and J gave up 4 bases; unmatched junction bases: 7. The CDR3 consists of 15 residues. CDR3 DNA: TGTGCCAGCAGCCAACGGGCGGGAGAGGGAGAGACCCAGTACTTC. This sequence encodes CASSQRAGEGETQYF.

V gene TRBV11-3 combines with J gene TRBJ1-1, with D hard to call. Germline CDR1 is SGHNT and CDR2 is YENEEA. The CDR3 contains 13 residues. Trimming took 5 bases from V and 1 from J, leaving 8 bases between them. The CDR3 reads CASSEDQNTEAFF. Written as DNA, the CDR3 is TGTGCCAGCAGCGAGGACCAGAACACTGAAGCTTTCTTT.

This rearrangement joins TRBV4-2 to TRBJ2-1; TRBD2 agrees at 10 bases. V lost 1 base and J lost 13; bases outside the gene matches: 13. The length of the CDR3 is 16 residues. Germline lookup yields CDR1 LGHNA and CDR2 YNFKEQ. The CDR3: CASSQGRLAGGETQFF. CDR3 sequence (DNA): TGTGCCAGCAGCCAAGGTCGACTAGCGGGCGGGGAGACCCAGTTCTTC.

The chain links TRBV7-9 to TRBJ2-7; 12 bases are a match to TRBD2. Germline trimming cut 5 bases from V and 1 base from J; bases unmatched to any gene: 6. The CDR3 is 16 residues long. Germline values: CDR1 SEHNR, CDR2 FQNEAQ (reference sequence). This CDR3 reads CASSKKGLAGSYEQYF. The CDR3 bases are TGTGCCAGCAGCAAAAAAGGACTAGCGGGGTCCTACGAGCAGTACTTC.

This clonotype was recorded a few times. V gene TRBV20-1 combines with J gene TRBJ2-5, with TRBD1 identical over 9 bases. The CDR3 contains 15 residues. V shed 5 bases, J shed 5 bases, and the junction held 12 bases outside the gene matches. The germline V gene has CDR1 DFQATT and CDR2 SNEGSKA (reference sequence). The CDR3, as DNA: TGCAGTGCTCCTCTACAGGGGGCCGCACGGGAGACCCAGTACTTC. It translates to CSAPLQGAARETQYF.

This clonotype was seen only once. V is TRBV7-2 and J is TRBJ2-1; tentative D call: TRBD1 (5 bases). This CDR3 contains 15 residues. Trimming took 1 base from V and 4 from J, leaving 11 bases between them. In germline, CDR1 is SGHTA, CDR2 FQGNSA. The CDR3 DNA reads as TGTGCCAGCAGCTTAGGGGCAGGGCGATACAATGAGCAGTTCTTC. It specifies CASSLGAGRYNEQFF. Filled out from reference TRBV7-2 and TRBJ2-1, the complete variable domain reads GAGVSQSPSNKVTEKGKDVELRCDPISGHTALYWYRQSLGQGLEFLIYFQGNSAPDKSGLPSDRFSAERTGGSVSTLTIQRTQQEDSAVYLCASSLGAGRYNEQFFGPGTRLTVL.

The rearrangement uses TRBV19 and TRBJ1-1; TRBD1 matches at 10 bases. Germline trimming cut 7 bases from V and 4 bases from J; bases unmatched to any gene: 9. The CDR3 runs 15 residues. From germline, CDR1 is LNHDA and CDR2 SQIVND (reference sequence). CDR3 protein: CASTAVGQGFTEAFF. The CDR3 coding sequence is TGTGCCAGTACCGCGGTGGGACAGGGGTTCACTGAAGCTTTCTTT.

In its sample, this clonotype was seen a few times. CDR3 sequence: CASTLSSGIPYEQYF. The CDR3 DNA reads TGTGCCAGCACCCTCTCTAGCGGGATCCCTTACGAGCAGTACTTC. The chain links TRBV12-3 or TRBV12-4 to TRBJ2-7; 9 bases match TRBD2. J lost 4 bases, V lost 7 bases, and 11 bases had no gene match. The CDR3 is made up of 15 amino acids.

This clonotype was observed a single time. The chain employs TRBV12-3 or TRBV12-4 and TRBJ2-1, with D possibly being TRBD2 (5 bases). V gave up 3 bases and J gave up 8 bases, with 17 bases separating them. This CDR3 region has 15 residues. CDR3 sequence reads: CASSFEDYAVHEQFF. CDR3 DNA sequence: TGTGCCAGCAGTTTTGAAGACTATGCTGTCCATGAGCAGTTCTTC.

This clonotype was counted between two and nine times. The chain recombines TRBV29-1 with TRBJ2-1, with 7 positions matching TRBD1. In germline, CDR1 is SQVTM, CDR2 ANQGSEA. The CDR3 is 14 amino acids. V dropped 7 bases and J dropped 3; count of bases not matched to a gene: 9. CDR3 region: CSAKGRQGYNEQFF. The DNA of the CDR3 is TGCAGCGCGAAAGGGCGACAGGGCTACAATGAGCAGTTCTTC.

This clonotype has more than one count but fewer than ten. The chain is built from TRBV7-9 and TRBJ1-2; D is unclear. The CDR3 extends over 13 amino acids. Germline CDR1 reads SEHNR; CDR2 reads FQNEAQ (reference sequence). Deletions cut 1 base from V and 7 bases from J, with 10 bases between. CDR3 coding DNA: TGTGCCAGCAGCTTAGACCCCGTGGCTGGCTACACCTTC. Encoded protein: CASSLDPVAGYTF.

The rearrangement links TRBV20-1 to TRBJ1-4, with a tentative D call TRBD1 (6 bases). This CDR3 has 15 amino acids. Germline CDR1 and CDR2: DFQATT and SNEGSKA (reference sequence). V was cut by 1 base and J by 5 bases, with 14 bases left in between. CDR3 in amino acids: CSARALRGANEKLFF. The CDR3 DNA reads as TGCAGTGCTAGAGCCCTAAGGGGGGCAAATGAAAAACTGTTTTTT.

The V and J genes are TRBV14 and TRBJ2-6; 7 bases fit TRBD1. Germline values: CDR1 SGHDN, CDR2 FVKESK. The CDR3 is 19 amino acids. The V segment lost 3 bases and the J segment 4 bases; nucleotides outside the gene matches: 15. CDR3 DNA sequence: TGTGCCAGCAGCCATTCCGGGACAGAGTCTTTCTTAGGGGCCAACGTCCTGACTTTC. Protein sequence: CASSHSGTESFLGANVLTF.

The rearrangement uses TRBV20-1 and TRBJ2-7, with D hard to call. This CDR3 spans 15 amino acids. Germline CDR1 DFQATT, CDR2 SNEGSKA (reference sequence). With 5 bases removed from V and 2 bases from J, the gap between germline ends came to 19 bases. This CDR3 reads CSASSLFELAYEQYF. CDR3 DNA sequence: TGCAGTGCTTCTTCCCTTTTCGAGTTAGCCTACGAGCAGTACTTC.

Only a few counts were recorded for this clonotype. The V and J genes are TRBV9 and TRBJ2-2; D is unresolved. This CDR3 is built from 14 residues. In germline, CDR1 is SGDLS, CDR2 YYNGEE. V dropped 4 bases and J dropped 7 bases, with 14 bases sitting between them. Written as DNA, the CDR3 is TGTGCCAGCAGCTTGCGACGAGAAAGCGGGGAGCTGTTTTTT. It translates to CASSLRRESGELFF. Full variable domain (rest looked up from reference TRBV9 and TRBJ2-2): DSGVTQTPKHLITATGQRVTLRCSPRSGDLSVYWYQQSLDQGLQFLIQYYNGEERAKGNILERFSAQQFPDLHSELNLSSLELGDSALYFCASSLRRESGELFFGEGSRLTVL.

With regard to this clonotype: The junction shows a germline mismatch at one end, possibly a read error. V is TRBV2 and J is TRBJ2-1; 8 bases are a match to TRBD2. This CDR3 has 16 residues. Germline CDR1 is SNHLY and CDR2 is FYNNEI. As DNA, the CDR3 is TGTACCAGCAGTGAAAGGGGACTAGAAGGAGTCAATGAGCAGTTCTTC. Its protein product is CTSSERGLEGVNEQFF.

The J gene is TRBJ2-7, the V gene TRBV28, with D possibly being TRBD2 (5 bases). The germline CDR1 and CDR2 sequences are MDHEN and SYDVKM. Deletions cut 5 bases from V and 0 bases from J, with 14 bases between. This CDR3 is built from 15 residues. The CDR3 protein is CASSLGGIGSYEQYF. The CDR3 DNA follows: TGTGCCAGCAGTCTCGGAGGAATCGGCTCCTACGAGCAGTACTTC.

This chain links TRBV5-6 with TRBJ2-2, with 9 bases that match TRBD2. V gave up 2 bases and J gave up 4 bases; unmatched junction bases: 6. CDR3 length: 16 amino acids. Germline V gene data show CDR1 as SGHDT and CDR2 as YYEEEE. CDR3 nucleotides: TGTGCCAGCAGCTTATTAGCGGGAGACCTCACCGGGGAGCTGTTTTTT. Protein sequence: CASSLLAGDLTGELFF.

V usage is TRBV15 and J usage is TRBJ2-1; TRBD2 matches 11 bases. CDR3 length: 16 amino acids. Germline CDR1 and CDR2: LNHNV and YYDKDF (reference sequence). With V trimmed by 5 bases and J by 5 bases, 8 bases remained unmatched. DNA of the CDR3: TGTGCCACCAGCCAACTAGCGGGAGCCCTCGACAATGAGCAGTTCTTC. It specifies CATSQLAGALDNEQFF. Together with reference TRBV15 and TRBJ2-1, the CDR3 gives the full variable domain: DAMVIQNPRYQVTQFGKPVTLSCSQTLNHNVMYWYQQKSSQAPKLLFHYYDKDFNNEADTPDNFQSRRPNTSFCFLDIRSPGLGDTAMYLCATSQLAGALDNEQFFGPGTRLTVL.

The V and J genes are TRBV27 and TRBJ2-7; no firm D call. The length of the CDR3 is 15 residues. Germline V CDR1 and CDR2: MNHEY, SMNVEV (reference sequence). V lost 3 bases, J lost 0 bases, and 12 bases lay in between. The DNA for the CDR3 is TGTGCCAGCAGTTTCTCGGGTTTGAGCTCCTACGAGCAGTACTTC. Its translation is CASSFSGLSSYEQYF.

The J gene is TRBJ2-3, the V gene TRBV3-1, with 12 bases aligning to TRBD2. The ends lost 0 bases at V and 2 bases at J; junction bases unmatched: 9. CDR3 size: 19 residues. CDR1 and CDR2 (germline): LGHDT, YNNKEL (reference sequence). CDR3 nucleotide sequence: TGTGCCAGCAGCCAAGATACAGCCAGACTAGCGGGGGCCACAGATACGCAGTATTTT. Amino acid sequence: CASSQDTARLAGATDTQYF.

This clonotype came up a few times. The genes are TRBV4-1 and TRBJ2-7; D uncertain. Trimming shortened V by 0 bases and J by 4 bases, and 7 bases separated the two germline ends. This CDR3 contains 13 residues. The germline gives CDR1 MGHRA, CDR2 YSYEKL. Here the CDR3 reads CASSQEQLYEQYF. The DNA of the CDR3 is TGCGCCAGCAGCCAAGAACAGTTATACGAGCAGTACTTC.

The chain employs TRBV7-3 and TRBJ1-1; D is ambiguous. Trimming took 8 bases from V and 3 from J, leaving 16 bases between them. In germline, CDR1 is SGHTA, CDR2 FQGTGA. CDR3 length: 14 amino acids. CDR3 protein: CASPFRGGYTEAFF. The CDR3 DNA reads TGTGCCAGCCCGTTTCGAGGAGGGTACACTGAAGCTTTCTTT.